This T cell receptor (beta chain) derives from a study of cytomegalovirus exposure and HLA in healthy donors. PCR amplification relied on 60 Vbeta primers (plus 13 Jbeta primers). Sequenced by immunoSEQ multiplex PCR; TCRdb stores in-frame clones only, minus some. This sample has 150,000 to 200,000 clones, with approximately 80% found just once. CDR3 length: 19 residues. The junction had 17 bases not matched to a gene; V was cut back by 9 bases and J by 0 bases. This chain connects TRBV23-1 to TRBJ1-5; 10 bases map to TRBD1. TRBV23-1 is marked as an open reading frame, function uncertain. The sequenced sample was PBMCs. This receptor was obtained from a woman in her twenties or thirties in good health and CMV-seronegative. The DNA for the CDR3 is TGCGCCAGTTGGGACAGGGGCCCTCCGGCGCACTATAGCAATCAGCCCCAGCATTTT. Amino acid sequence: CASWDRGPPAHYSNQPQHF.